The clone carrying this TCR beta chain was observed once. Trimming left V 8 bases short and J 7 bases short, with 14 bases between. Germline V gene lookup returns CDR1 SNHLY and CDR2 FYNNEI. The CDR3 runs to 12 residues. Measured with immunoSEQ multiplex PCR; TCRdb has only the in-frame clones, and not every one. The sample lists some 85,000 clones; roughly 74% were seen once. This sample stems from a study of blood T cell repertoires in COVID-19. Sequenced input: peripheral blood. The V call is TRBV2, the J call TRBJ1-1, with D maybe TRBD1 (6 bases). This TCR came from a man aged 65-85 years with COVID-19, enrolled during active disease. CDR3 sequence (DNA): TGTGCCAGCGTAGGGGGTTCGAGTGAAGCTTTCTTT. It codes for CASVGGSSEAFF.